This T cell receptor beta chain came from a study of response to subunit inactivated influenza vaccine. Per germline, CDR1 SGHDT and CDR2 YYEEEE. CDR3 length equals 18 residues. Trimming removed 0 bases at V and 0 bases at J, with 17 bases between. A few counts support this clonotype. Each CDR3 protein gets one entry after TCRdb re-called the RT-PCR reads with MiXCR. The repertoire holds under 200,000 distinct CDR3 sequences, with approximately 12% as singletons. This sample also belongs to another study, concerning T cells expressing NK-cell markers. That source adds: In generating TCR beta cDNA, 5'RACE template switching with UMIs was used. The TCR beta repertoires originated in sorted CD3+CD56+NKG2C+, CD3+CD56+NKG2C- and CD3+CD56-NKG2C+ T cells. Of the CD8+ T cells in about 6 donors, roughly 1.0-7.5% belonged to dominant NKG2C+ clonotypes. A few donors' CD3+CD56-NKG2C+ cells were dominated by the same clonotypes.

The sequence derives from a man aged 45-65 years who received an inactivated influenza vaccine. The gene calls are TRBV5-6 and TRBJ2-3, with D possibly being TRBD2 (7 bases). Sequencing was performed on CD8+ T cells sorted from PBMCs, taken 11 to 12 days after vaccination. The DNA for the CDR3 is TGTGCCAGCAGCTTGGGCCCAGGGGAGGGTATTAGCACAGATACGCAGTATTTT. This gives the protein CASSLGPGEGISTDTQYF.